This TCR beta chain was identified in a study of breast tumors, draining lymph nodes, adjacent tissues. Study-wide findings and caveats: Tumor repertoires ranked between lymph nodes and nontumor tissue in diversity, with V and J gene preferences. Findings are consistent with lymph node origin and intratumoral expansion of most tumor T cells.

TCRdb reprocessed the multiplex PCR reads with MiXCR, giving one entry per CDR3 protein. The sample has 20,000 to 25,000 distinct CDR3 sequences; less than 35% are singletons. There are many counts of this clonotype. The antigen is unknown. The trim removed 4 bases at V and 0 bases at J, leaving 8 bases unmatched. Germline V gives CDR1 SGDLS, CDR2 YYNGEE. The CDR3 has 17 amino acids. The sequence came from a female donor with breast cancer. Some clones in this sample may be carry-over from other donors' samples. Sequenced: breast tumor tissue. This chain connects TRBV9 to TRBJ2-2; 8 positions agree with TRBD2. The CDR3 coding sequence is TGTGCCAGCAGCAGTATCGGGGGGGGAACGAACACCGGGGAGCTGTTTTTT. The encoded protein is CASSSIGGGTNTGELFF.